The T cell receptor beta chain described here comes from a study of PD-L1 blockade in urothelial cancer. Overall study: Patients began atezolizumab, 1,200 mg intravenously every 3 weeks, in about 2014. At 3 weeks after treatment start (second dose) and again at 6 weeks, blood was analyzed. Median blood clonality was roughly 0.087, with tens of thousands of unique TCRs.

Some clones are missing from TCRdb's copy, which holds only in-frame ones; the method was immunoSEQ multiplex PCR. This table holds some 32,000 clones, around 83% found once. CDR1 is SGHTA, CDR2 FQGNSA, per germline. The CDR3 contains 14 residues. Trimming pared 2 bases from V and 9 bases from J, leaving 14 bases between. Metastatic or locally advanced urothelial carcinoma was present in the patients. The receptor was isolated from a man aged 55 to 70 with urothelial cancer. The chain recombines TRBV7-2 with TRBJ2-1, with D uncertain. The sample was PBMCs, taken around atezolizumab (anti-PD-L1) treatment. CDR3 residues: CASSLSRPSGEQFF. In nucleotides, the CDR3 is TGTGCCAGCAGCTTATCAAGACCCTCAGGTGAGCAGTTCTTC.